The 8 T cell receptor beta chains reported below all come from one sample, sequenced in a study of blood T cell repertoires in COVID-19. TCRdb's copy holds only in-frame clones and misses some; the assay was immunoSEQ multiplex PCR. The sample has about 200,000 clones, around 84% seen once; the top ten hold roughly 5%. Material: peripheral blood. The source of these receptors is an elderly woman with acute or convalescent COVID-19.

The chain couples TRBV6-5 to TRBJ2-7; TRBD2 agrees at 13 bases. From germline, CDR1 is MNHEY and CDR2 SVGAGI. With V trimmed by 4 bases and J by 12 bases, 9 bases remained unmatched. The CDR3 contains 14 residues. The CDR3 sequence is CASSSETSGRSRYF. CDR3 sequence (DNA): TGTGCCAGCAGTTCAGAGACTAGCGGGAGGAGTCGGTACTTC.

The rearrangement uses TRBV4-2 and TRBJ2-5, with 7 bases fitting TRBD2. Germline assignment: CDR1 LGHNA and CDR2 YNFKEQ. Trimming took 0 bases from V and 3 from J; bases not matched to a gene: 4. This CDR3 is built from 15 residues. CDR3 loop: CASSQDATSEETQYF. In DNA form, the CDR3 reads TGTGCCAGCAGCCAAGACGCAACTAGCGAAGAGACCCAGTACTTC.

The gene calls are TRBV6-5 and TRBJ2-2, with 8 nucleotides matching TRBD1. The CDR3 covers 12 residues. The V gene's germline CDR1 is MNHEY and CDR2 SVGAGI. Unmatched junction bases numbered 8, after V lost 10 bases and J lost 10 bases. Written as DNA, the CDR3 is TGTGCCACAGGACAGGGCAGGGCGGAGCTGTTTTTT. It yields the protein CATGQGRAELFF.

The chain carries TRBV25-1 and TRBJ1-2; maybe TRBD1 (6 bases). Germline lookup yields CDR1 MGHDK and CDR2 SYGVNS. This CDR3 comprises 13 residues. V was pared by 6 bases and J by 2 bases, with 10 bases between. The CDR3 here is CASSPTGNYGYTF. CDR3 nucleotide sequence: TGTGCCAGCAGCCCTACAGGGAACTATGGCTACACCTTC.

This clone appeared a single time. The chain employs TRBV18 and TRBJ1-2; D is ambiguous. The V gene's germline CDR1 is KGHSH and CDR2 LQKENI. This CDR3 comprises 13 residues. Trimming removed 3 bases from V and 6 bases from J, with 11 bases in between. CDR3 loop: CASSPQVSDGYTF. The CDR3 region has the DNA TGTGCCAGCTCACCCCAGGTGTCGGATGGCTACACCTTC.

In DNA form, the CDR3 reads TGTGCCTGGAGTGTAGGTCAGGGGGCCGGCTACACCTTC. This codes for CAWSVGQGAGYTF. The rearrangement uses TRBV30 and TRBJ1-2, with 8 bases matching TRBD1. Looked up from germline, CDR1 is GTSNPN and CDR2 is SVGIG (reference sequence). The CDR3 has 13 residues. Trimming removed 0 bases from V and 8 bases from J; junction bases left unmatched: 5.

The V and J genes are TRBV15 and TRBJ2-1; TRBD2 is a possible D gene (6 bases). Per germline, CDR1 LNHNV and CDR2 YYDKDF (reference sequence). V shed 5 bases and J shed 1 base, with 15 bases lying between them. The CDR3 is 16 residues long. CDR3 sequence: CATSPIRAGSYNEQFF. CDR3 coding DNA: TGTGCCACCAGCCCCATCCGGGCGGGGTCCTACAATGAGCAGTTCTTC.

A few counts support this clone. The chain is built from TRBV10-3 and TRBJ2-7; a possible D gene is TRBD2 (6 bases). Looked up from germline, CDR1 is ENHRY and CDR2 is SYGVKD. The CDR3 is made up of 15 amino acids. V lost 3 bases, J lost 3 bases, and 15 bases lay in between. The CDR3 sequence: CAISEVQSGGYEQYF. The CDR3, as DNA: TGTGCCATCAGTGAAGTCCAGTCCGGGGGCTACGAGCAGTACTTC.